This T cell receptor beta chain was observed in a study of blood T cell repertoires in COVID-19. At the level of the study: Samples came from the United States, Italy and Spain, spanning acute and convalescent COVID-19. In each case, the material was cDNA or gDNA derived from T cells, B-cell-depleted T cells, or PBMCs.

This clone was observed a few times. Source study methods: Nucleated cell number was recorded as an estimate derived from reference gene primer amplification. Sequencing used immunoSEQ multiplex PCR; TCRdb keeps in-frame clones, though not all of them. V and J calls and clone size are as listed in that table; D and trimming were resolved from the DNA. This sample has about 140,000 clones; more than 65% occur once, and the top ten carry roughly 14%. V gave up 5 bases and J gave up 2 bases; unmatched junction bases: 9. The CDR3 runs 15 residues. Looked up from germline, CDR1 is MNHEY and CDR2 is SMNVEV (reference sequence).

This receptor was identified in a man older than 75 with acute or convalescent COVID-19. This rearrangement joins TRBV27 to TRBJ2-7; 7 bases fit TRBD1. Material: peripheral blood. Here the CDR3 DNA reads TGTGCCAGCAGTCTAAGACAGGGTGGCCCCTACGAGCAGTACTTC. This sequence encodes CASSLRQGGPYEQYF.